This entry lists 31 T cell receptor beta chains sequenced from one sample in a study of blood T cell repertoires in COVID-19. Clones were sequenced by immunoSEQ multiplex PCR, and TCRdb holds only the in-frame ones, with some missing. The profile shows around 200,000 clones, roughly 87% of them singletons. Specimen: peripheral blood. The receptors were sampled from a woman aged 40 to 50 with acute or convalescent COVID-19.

CDR3 sequence reads: CAWSVGGGSSYEQYF. In DNA form, the CDR3 reads TGTGCCTGGAGTGTGGGAGGGGGGAGCTCCTACGAGCAGTACTTC. The chain combines TRBV30 with TRBJ2-7; tentatively, D is TRBD2 (7 bases). Germline V gene lookup returns CDR1 GTSNPN and CDR2 SVGIG (reference sequence). The CDR3 is 15 residues long. Trimming pared 0 bases from V and 0 bases from J, leaving 12 bases between.

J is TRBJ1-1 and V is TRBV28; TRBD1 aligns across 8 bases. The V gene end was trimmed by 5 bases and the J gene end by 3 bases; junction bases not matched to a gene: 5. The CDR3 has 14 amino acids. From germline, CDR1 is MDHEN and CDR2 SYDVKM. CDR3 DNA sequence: TGTGCCAGCAGTCTCGGACAGGGCTACACTGAAGCTTTCTTT. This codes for CASSLGQGYTEAFF.

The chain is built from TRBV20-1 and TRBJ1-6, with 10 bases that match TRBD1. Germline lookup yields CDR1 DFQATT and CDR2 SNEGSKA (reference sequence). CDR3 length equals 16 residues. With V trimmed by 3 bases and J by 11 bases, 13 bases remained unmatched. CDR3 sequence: CSASPGQGLEGAPLHF. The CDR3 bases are TGCAGTGCTAGTCCGGGACAGGGGCTTGAGGGGGCACCCCTCCACTTT.

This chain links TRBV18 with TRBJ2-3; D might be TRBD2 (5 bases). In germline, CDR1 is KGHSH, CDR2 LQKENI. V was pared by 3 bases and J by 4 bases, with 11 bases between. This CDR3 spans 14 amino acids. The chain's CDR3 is CASSPLRRADTQYF. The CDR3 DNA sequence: TGTGCCAGCTCACCTCTCAGGCGGGCAGATACGCAGTATTTT.

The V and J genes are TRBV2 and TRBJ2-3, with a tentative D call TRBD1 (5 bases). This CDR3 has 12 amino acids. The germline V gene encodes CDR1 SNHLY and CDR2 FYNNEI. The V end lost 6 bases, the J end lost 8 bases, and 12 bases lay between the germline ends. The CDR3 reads CASRVDSRTQYF. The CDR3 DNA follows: TGTGCCAGCAGGGTCGACAGCCGTACGCAGTATTTT.

In nucleotides, the CDR3 is TGTGCCAGCAGTTCAGGGGACTACGAGCAGTACTTC. This gives the protein CASSSGDYEQYF. This sequence joins TRBV5-8 and TRBJ2-7; tentatively, D is TRBD1 (6 bases). CDR3 length equals 12 residues. Per germline, CDR1 SGHTS and CDR2 YDEGEE. V was cut by 5 bases and J by 3 bases, with 9 bases left in between.

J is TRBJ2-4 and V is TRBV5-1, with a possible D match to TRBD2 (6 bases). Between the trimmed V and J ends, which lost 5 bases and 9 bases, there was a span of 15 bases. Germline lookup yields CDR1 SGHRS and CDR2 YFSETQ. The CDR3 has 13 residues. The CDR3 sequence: CASRTGDDRIQYF. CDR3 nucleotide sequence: TGCGCCAGCAGGACGGGAGACGATCGCATTCAGTACTTC.

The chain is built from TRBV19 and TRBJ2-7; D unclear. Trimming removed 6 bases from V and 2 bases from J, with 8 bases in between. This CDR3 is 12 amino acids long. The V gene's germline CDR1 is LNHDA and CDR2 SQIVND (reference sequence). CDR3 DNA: TGTGCCAGTAGCCTCCGTCCCTACGAGCAGTACTTC. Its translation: CASSLRPYEQYF.

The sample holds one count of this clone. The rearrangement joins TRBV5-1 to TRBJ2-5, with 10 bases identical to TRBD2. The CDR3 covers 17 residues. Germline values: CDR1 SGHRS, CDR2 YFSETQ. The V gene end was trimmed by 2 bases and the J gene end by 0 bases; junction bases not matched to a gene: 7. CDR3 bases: TGCGCCAGCAGCTTAGGGGTTAGCGGGAGGTACCAAGAGACCCAGTACTTC. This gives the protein CASSLGVSGRYQETQYF. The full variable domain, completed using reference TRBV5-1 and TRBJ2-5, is KAGVTQTPRYLIKTRGQQVTLSCSPISGHRSVSWYQQTPGQGLQFLFEYFSETQRNKGNFPGRFSGRQFSNSRSEMNVSTLELGDSALYLCASSLGVSGRYQETQYFGPGTRLLVL.

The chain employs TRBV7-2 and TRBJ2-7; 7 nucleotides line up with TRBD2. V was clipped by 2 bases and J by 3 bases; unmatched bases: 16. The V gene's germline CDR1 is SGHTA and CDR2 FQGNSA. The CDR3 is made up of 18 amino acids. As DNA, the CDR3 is TGTGCCAGCAGCTTATTGGTAGCGGGCCGCCCGGAGGGCTACGAGCAGTACTTC. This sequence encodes CASSLLVAGRPEGYEQYF.

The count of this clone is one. The CDR3 nucleotides are TGTGCCAGCAGTTTCCTGGGCCTCTACGAGCAGTACTTC. Encoded protein: CASSFLGLYEQYF. This chain links TRBV6-5 with TRBJ2-7, with no clear D. This CDR3 is 13 amino acids long. The germline V and J ends were trimmed by 4 bases and 3 bases, with 10 bases remaining between them. CDR1 is MNHEY, CDR2 SVGAGI, per germline.

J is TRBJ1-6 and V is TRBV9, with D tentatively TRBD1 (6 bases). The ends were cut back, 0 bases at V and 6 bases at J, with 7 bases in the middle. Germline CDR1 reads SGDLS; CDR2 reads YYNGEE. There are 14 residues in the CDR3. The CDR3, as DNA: TGTGCCAGCAGCGTAGGAGGGGGTAATTCACCCCTCCACTTT. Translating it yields CASSVGGGNSPLHF.

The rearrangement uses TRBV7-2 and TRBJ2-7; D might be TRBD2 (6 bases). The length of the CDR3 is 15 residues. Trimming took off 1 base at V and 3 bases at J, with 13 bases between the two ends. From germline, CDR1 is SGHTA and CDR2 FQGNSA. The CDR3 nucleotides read TGTGCCAGCAGCTTAGATGGGAGGTCCCACTACGAGCAGTACTTC. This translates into CASSLDGRSHYEQYF.

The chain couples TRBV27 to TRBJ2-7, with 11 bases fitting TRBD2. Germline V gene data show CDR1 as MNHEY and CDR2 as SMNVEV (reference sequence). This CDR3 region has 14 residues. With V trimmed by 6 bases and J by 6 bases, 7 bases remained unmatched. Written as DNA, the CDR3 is TGTGCCAGCAGGGCCAGGCTAGCGGGAGGCGAGCAGTACTTC. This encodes CASRARLAGGEQYF.

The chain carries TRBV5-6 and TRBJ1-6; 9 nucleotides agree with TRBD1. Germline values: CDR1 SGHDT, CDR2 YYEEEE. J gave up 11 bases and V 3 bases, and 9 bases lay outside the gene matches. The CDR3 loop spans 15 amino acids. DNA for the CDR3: TGTGCCAGCAGCTACAAGGACAGGGGATTTGCACCCCTCCACTTT. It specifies CASSYKDRGFAPLHF. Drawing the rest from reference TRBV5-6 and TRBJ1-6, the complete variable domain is DAGVTQSPTHLIKTRGQQVTLRCSPKSGHDTVSWYQQALGQGPQFIFQYYEEEERQRGNFPDRFSGHQFPNYSSELNVNALLLGDSALYLCASSYKDRGFAPLHFGNGTRLTVT.

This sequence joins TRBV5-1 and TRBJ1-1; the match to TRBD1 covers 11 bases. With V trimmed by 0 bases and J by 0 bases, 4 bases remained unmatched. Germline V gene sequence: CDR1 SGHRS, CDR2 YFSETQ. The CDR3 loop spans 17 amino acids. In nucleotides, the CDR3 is TGCGCCAGCAGCTTGGTGGGGACAGGGGGAATGAACACTGAAGCTTTCTTT. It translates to CASSLVGTGGMNTEAFF.

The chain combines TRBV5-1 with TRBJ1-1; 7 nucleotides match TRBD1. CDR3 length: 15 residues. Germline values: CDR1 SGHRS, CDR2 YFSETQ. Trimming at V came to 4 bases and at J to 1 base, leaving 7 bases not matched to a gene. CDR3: CASSVLGQTNTEAFF. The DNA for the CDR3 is TGCGCCAGCAGCGTGCTGGGACAGACGAACACTGAAGCTTTCTTT.

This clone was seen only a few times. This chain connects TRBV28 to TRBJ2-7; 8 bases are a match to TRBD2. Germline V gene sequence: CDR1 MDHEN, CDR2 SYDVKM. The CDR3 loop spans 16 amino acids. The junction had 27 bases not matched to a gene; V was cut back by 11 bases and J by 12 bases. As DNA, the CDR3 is TGTGCCTCATCCAGGCCGGCCGGGAGGCTAGCGGGCAAGCGGTACTTC. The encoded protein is CASSRPAGRLAGKRYF.

DNA for the CDR3: TGTGCCAGCAGCCAGCGTACCGAGACCCAGTACTTC. Amino acids: CASSQRTETQYF. The chain has TRBV3-1 (or the pseudogene TRBV3-2) and TRBJ2-5, with D uncertain. Germline values: CDR1 LGHDT, CDR2 YNNKEL (reference sequence). This CDR3 is built from 12 residues. V was shortened by 3 bases and J by 5 bases, with 7 bases between the two germline ends.

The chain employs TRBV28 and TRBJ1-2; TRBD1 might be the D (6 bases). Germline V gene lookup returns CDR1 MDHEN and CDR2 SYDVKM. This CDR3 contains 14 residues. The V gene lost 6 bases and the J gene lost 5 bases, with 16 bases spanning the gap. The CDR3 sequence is CASRGMSRGYGYTF. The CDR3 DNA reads TGTGCCAGCAGGGGAATGAGCAGGGGTTATGGCTACACCTTC.

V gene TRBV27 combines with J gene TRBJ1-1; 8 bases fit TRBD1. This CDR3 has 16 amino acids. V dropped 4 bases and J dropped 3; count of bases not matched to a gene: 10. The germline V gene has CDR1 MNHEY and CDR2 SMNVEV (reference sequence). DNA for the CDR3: TGTGCCAGCAGTTCAAAACGGGACAGGACCTACACTGAAGCTTTCTTT. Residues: CASSSKRDRTYTEAFF.

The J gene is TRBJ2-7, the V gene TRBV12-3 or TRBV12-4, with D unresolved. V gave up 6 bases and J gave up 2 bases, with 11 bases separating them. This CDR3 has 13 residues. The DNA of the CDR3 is TGTGCCAGCAGCCCGACTGCGACCTACGAGCAGTACTTC. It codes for CASSPTATYEQYF.

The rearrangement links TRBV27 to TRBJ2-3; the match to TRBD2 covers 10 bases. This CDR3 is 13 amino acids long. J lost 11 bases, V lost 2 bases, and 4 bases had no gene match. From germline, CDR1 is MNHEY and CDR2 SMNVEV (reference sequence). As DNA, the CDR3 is TGTGCCAGCAGTTTAGGAGTAGCGGGGGGGCAGTATTTT. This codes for CASSLGVAGGQYF.

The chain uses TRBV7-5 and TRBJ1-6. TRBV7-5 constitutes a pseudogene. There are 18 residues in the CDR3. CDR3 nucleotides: TGTGCCAGAAGCCTACTAGGGCCCTACCTATACTATAATTCACCCCTCCACTTT. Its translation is CARSLLGPYLYYNSPLHF.

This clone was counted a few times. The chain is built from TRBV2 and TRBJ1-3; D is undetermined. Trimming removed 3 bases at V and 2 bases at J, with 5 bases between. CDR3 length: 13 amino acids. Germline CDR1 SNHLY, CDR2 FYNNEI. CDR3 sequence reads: CASSEAPGNTIYF. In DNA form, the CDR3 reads TGTGCCAGCAGTGAGGCTCCTGGAAACACCATATATTTT.

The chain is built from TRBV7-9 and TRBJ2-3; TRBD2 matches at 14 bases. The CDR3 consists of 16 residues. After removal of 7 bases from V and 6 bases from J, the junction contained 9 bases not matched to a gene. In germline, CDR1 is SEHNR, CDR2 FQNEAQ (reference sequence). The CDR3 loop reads CASNPPGLAGADTQYF. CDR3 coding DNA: TGTGCCAGCAATCCTCCGGGACTAGCGGGAGCGGATACGCAGTATTTT.

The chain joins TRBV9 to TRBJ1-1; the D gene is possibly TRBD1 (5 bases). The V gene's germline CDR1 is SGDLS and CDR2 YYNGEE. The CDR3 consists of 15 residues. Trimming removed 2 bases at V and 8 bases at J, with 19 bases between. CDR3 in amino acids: CASSVAPPAGQEAFF. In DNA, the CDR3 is TGTGCCAGCAGCGTTGCTCCCCCGGCAGGGCAAGAAGCTTTCTTT.

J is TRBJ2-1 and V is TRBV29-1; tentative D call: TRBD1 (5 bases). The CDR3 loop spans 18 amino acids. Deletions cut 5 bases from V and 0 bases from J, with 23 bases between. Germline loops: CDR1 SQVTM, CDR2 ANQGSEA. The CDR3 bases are TGCAGCGTTACTGGGGCGTTCACCCGACAATACTCCTACAATGAGCAGTTCTTC. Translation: CSVTGAFTRQYSYNEQFF.

CDR3 protein: CASSQLSPFLNTGELFF. The CDR3 coding sequence is TGTGCCAGCAGCCAATTGTCTCCTTTTTTGAACACCGGGGAGCTGTTTTTT. The rearrangement uses TRBV4-2 and TRBJ2-2; D not certain. Germline V lookup: CDR1 LGHNA, CDR2 YNFKEQ. The CDR3 contains 17 residues. Trimming left V 2 bases short and J 1 base short, with 14 bases between.

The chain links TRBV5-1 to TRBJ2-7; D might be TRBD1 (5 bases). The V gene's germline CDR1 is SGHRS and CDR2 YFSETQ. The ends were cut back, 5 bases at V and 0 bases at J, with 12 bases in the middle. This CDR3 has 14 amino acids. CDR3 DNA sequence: TGCGCCAGCAGAGGTCTGACAGACTCCTACGAGCAGTACTTC. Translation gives CASRGLTDSYEQYF. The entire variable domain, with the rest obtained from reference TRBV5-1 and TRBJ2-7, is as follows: KAGVTQTPRYLIKTRGQQVTLSCSPISGHRSVSWYQQTPGQGLQFLFEYFSETQRNKGNFPGRFSGRQFSNSRSEMNVSTLELGDSALYLCASRGLTDSYEQYFGPGTRLTVT.

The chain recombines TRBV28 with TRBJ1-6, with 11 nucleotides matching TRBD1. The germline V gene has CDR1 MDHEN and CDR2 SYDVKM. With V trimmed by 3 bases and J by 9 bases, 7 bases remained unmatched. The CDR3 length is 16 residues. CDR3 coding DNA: TGTGCCAGCAGTTTTCCAGGACAGGGGGCGGTTTCACCCCTCCACTTT. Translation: CASSFPGQGAVSPLHF.